Listed here is a single T cell receptor beta chain. What it binds is not known. The data are from a study of graft-versus-host responses after intestinal transplantation. Study-level findings and limits: GvH clones detected in recipient marrow included some appearing first in ileum or blood.

Libraries were prepared by immunoSEQ multiplex PCR; TCRdb keeps only in-frame clonotypes and omits some of them. The repertoire has some 110,000 clones, around 92% of them found once; the top ten carry under 1.5%. V lost 3 bases, J lost 4 bases, and 6 bases stayed unmatched. The CDR3 runs to 15 residues. Germline V gene data show CDR1 as LGHNA and CDR2 as YSLEER. The source was unstimulated CD8+ T cells sorted from spleen or lymph node cells, collected before transplant. V gene TRBV4-3 combines with J gene TRBJ2-3, with 8 positions matching TRBD1. This TCR was sampled from a human donor who was the organ donor for an intestinal transplant. CDR3 loop: CASSQIDRGPDTQYF. The CDR3 nucleotides read TGCGCCAGCAGCCAGATAGACAGGGGACCAGATACGCAGTATTTT.